This entry lists 13 T cell receptor beta chains sequenced from one sample in a study of T cell repertoires in cytomegalovirus infection. What these receptors recognize is not known. TCRdb passed the reads through MiXCR, listing each CDR3 protein once. There are roughly 920,000 distinct CDR3 sequences in the sample; approximately 31% occur only once, and about an eighth lies in the top ten. The sample was cultured CD8+ T cells from PBMCs, taken from culture after CMV antigen stimulation. The source is a human donor in good health (CMV status not recorded). Some clones in this sample may be carry-over from other donors' samples.

V usage is TRBV2 and J usage is TRBJ2-4, with 8 bases identical to TRBD2. The CDR3 length is 17 residues. Germline V CDR1 and CDR2: SNHLY, FYNNEI. Trimming removed 2 bases from V and 0 bases from J; junction bases left unmatched: 6. For the CDR3, the DNA is TGTGCCAGCAGTGAAAGCGGGGGCCTCATAGCCAAAAACATTCAGTACTTC. Translating it yields CASSESGGLIAKNIQYF.

This clonotype has at least ten counts. This chain links TRBV7-2 with TRBJ1-5, with 9 bases that match TRBD1. Trimming cost V 5 bases and J 6 bases; bases outside gene matches: 8. The CDR3 sequence is 15 residues long. Per germline, CDR1 SGHTA and CDR2 FQGNSA. This chain's CDR3 is CASSEWTGAGQPQHF. CDR3 nucleotide sequence: TGTGCCAGCAGCGAGTGGACAGGGGCGGGTCAGCCCCAGCATTTT.

This rearrangement joins TRBV10-2 to TRBJ1-1; possibly TRBD1 for D (6 bases). CDR1 and CDR2 from the germline V gene are WSHSY and SAAADI. V was trimmed by 8 bases and J by 4 bases, leaving 20 bases between them. This CDR3 is built from 15 residues. The CDR3 protein is CASGSLGGGGTEAFF. The CDR3 DNA reads as TGCGCCAGCGGTTCTCTTGGGGGCGGAGGCACTGAAGCTTTCTTT.

This clonotype has a count of ten or more. The CDR3 loop reads CASSLLGQGARTDTQYF. As DNA, the CDR3 is TGTGCCAGCAGCTTACTGGGACAGGGAGCTCGCACAGATACGCAGTATTTT. This chain uses TRBV7-9 with TRBJ2-3; TRBD1 matches at 9 bases. The germline CDR1 and CDR2 sequences are SEHNR and FQNEAQ (reference sequence). This CDR3 is built from 17 residues. The V gene end was trimmed by 2 bases and the J gene end by 1 base; junction bases not matched to a gene: 7.

The J gene is TRBJ2-3, the V gene TRBV19, with 7 positions matching TRBD1. The germline gives CDR1 LNHDA, CDR2 SQIVND (reference sequence). Trimming cost V 8 bases and J 7 bases; bases outside gene matches: 12. CDR3 length: 14 amino acids. The CDR3 reads CASSPNRDSNTQYF. In nucleotides, the CDR3 is TGTGCCAGTTCTCCGAACAGGGACAGTAATACGCAGTATTTT.

This clonotype was recorded at least ten times. This chain links TRBV6-1 with TRBJ1-2; D is undetermined. Germline V CDR1 and CDR2: MNHNS, SASEGT. V shed 2 bases and J shed 8 bases, with 9 bases lying between them. The length of the CDR3 is 12 residues. CDR3 nucleotide sequence: TGTGCCAGCAGTGAAATCGGTGGAGGCTACACCTTC. Protein sequence: CASSEIGGGYTF.

The chain uses TRBV18 and TRBJ2-6; TRBD1 is a possible D gene (6 bases). V lost 5 bases to trimming and J lost 0 bases, with 8 bases between them. The CDR3 covers 15 residues. Germline V gene data show CDR1 as KGHSH and CDR2 as LQKENI. In DNA, the CDR3 is TGTGCCAGCTCATCAGGGGTCTCTGGGGCCAACGTCCTGACTTTC. It encodes CASSSGVSGANVLTF.

This sequence joins TRBV12-3 or TRBV12-4 and TRBJ1-2, with 8 bases fitting TRBD1. The CDR3 is made up of 15 amino acids. The V segment lost 5 bases and the J segment 6 bases; nucleotides outside the gene matches: 11. In DNA, the CDR3 is TGTGCCAGCAGTCTTACCTCGGACAGGGTTCATGGCTACACCTTC. Protein product: CASSLTSDRVHGYTF.

This chain joins TRBV6-1 and TRBJ2-1; D call uncertain. Trimming cost V 4 bases and J 6 bases, with 13 bases left between them. Germline CDR1 MNHNS, CDR2 SASEGT. The CDR3 length is 14 residues. DNA for the CDR3: TGTGCCAGCAGTGTCCTGCTACATGTCAATGAGCAGTTCTTC. Encoded protein: CASSVLLHVNEQFF.

The chain couples TRBV7-6 to TRBJ2-4; TRBD2 aligns across 15 bases. Unmatched junction bases numbered 9, after V lost 5 bases and J lost 4 bases. Germline-derived CDR1 and CDR2 are SGHVS and FNYEAQ. CDR3 size: 18 residues. The CDR3 here is CASSPDGLAGGLKNIQYF. The DNA for the CDR3 is TGTGCCAGCAGCCCCGACGGACTAGCGGGGGGGCTTAAAAACATTCAGTACTTC.

V and J are TRBV24-1 and TRBJ1-2; no clear D gene. V was shortened by 1 base and J by 8 bases, with 10 bases between the two germline ends. Germline-derived CDR1 and CDR2 are KGHDR and SFDVKD. The CDR3 has 13 residues. CDR3 bases: TGTGCCACCAGTGATTTTAGCGGGGAGGGCTACACCTTC. Its translation is CATSDFSGEGYTF.

The rearrangement links TRBV20-1 to TRBJ1-3, with D tentatively TRBD1 (6 bases). Germline V gene data show CDR1 as DFQATT and CDR2 as SNEGSKA (reference sequence). The ends were cut back, 2 bases at V and 2 bases at J, with 10 bases in the middle. The CDR3 spans 14 residues. CDR3 DNA: TGCAGTGCTAGATCCGCAGGGGCTGGAAACACCATATATTTT. Translation: CSARSAGAGNTIYF.

The sample holds a few counts of this clonotype. CDR3: CASSQGTGSNGELFF. CDR3 bases: TGCGCCAGCAGCCAAGGGACAGGGAGTAACGGGGAGCTGTTTTTT. The chain is built from TRBV4-1 and TRBJ2-2; 8 bases agree with TRBD1. The CDR3 is 15 amino acids. Germline CDR1 and CDR2: MGHRA and YSYEKL. Losses at the gene ends were 1 base for V and 7 bases for J; bases not matched to a gene: 5.